A selection of T cell receptor beta chains follows, all from one sample in a study of T cells in Graves' hyperthyroidism and ophthalmopathy. Each CDR3 protein is one row after TCRdb ran MiXCR on the multiplex PCR reads. The sample holds some 560,000 distinct CDR3 sequences, 15% to 18% seen once. The source material was blood. All receptors derive from a woman aged 30 to 39 with Graves' hyperthyroidism. CDR3s include the opening cysteine and the closing phenylalanine or tryptophan. Fields, in order: D gene, V gene, J gene, CDR3 protein. The D gene is left open where the match is weak.

.	TRBV6-5	TRBJ2-7	CASSYGGGGRAYEQYF
TRBD2	TRBV28	TRBJ2-1	CASSGTLAGGNEQFF
.	TRBV30	TRBJ1-3	CAWSPRTVSGNTIYF
TRBD2	TRBV9	TRBJ2-3	CASSGTSGYSGTDTQYF
TRBD1	TRBV28	TRBJ2-7	CASRRQGNMYEQYF
.	TRBV6-1	TRBJ1-6	CASSYVGLYASPLHF
.	TRBV28	TRBJ2-2	CASSFAGSGGELFF
.	TRBV10-3	TRBJ2-6	CAIAESGANVLTF
.	TRBV18	TRBJ2-7	CASSEPGEGTYEQYF
TRBD2	TRBV5-8	TRBJ2-3	CASHRTSGPTDTRYF
.	TRBV7-3	TRBJ2-5	CASSEAGLQETQYF
.	TRBV7-9	TRBJ1-1	CASSSLTRNTEAFF
TRBD2	TRBV4-1	TRBJ2-1	CASSFGGLASYNEQFF
.	TRBV6-2/TRBV6-3	TRBJ1-1	CASSYSMSGSAFF
TRBD2	TRBV9	TRBJ2-1	CASSPVAGGPSEQFF
TRBD1	TRBV5-1	TRBJ1-1	CASSLVGQGAHTEAFF
.	TRBV9	TRBJ2-1	CASSGPEGRNEQFF
TRBD1	TRBV7-2	TRBJ2-1	CASSPVIRTGRSYNEQFF
TRBD1	TRBV10-2	TRBJ1-4	CASSESGGTGGREKLFF
.	TRBV12-5	TRBJ2-7	CASGPPSGLHEQYF
.	TRBV19	TRBJ2-2	CASSERPGELFF
.	TRBV5-6	TRBJ2-1	CASSLLSGSNEQFF
.	TRBV28	TRBJ1-1	CASSAPGTPDTEAFF
TRBD2	TRBV11-2	TRBJ2-1	CASRGLAGGLHLSNEQFF
TRBD1	TRBV30	TRBJ2-2	CAWSVSRGYTGELFF
.	TRBV18	TRBJ2-7	CASSRGEDYEQYF
TRBD2	TRBV7-8	TRBJ2-2	CASSLARLAGGTGELFF
.	TRBV6-1	TRBJ1-1	CASSEGRLRAFF
TRBD2	TRBV6-6	TRBJ2-7	CASSYAGTSGRVHEQYF
.	TRBV4-3	TRBJ2-3	CASSQTRDPLFADTQYF
TRBD1	TRBV7-2	TRBJ2-1	CASSLGRTGSIEQFF
.	TRBV20-1	TRBJ1-1	CSAREGANTEAFF
TRBD2	TRBV5-1	TRBJ2-2	CASSLTPSGSLADTGELFF
.	TRBV27	TRBJ2-7	CASSLTQRVAYEQYF
.	TRBV28	TRBJ2-5	CASSPSGAGGNQETQYF
.	TRBV7-9	TRBJ2-7	CALSSGDYEQYF
.	TRBV4-2	TRBJ2-1	CASSQESLSYNEQFF
TRBD2	TRBV4-1	TRBJ2-3	CASSWSSGRADTQYF
TRBD1	TRBV7-9	TRBJ1-6	CASSFAGQGNNSPLHF
TRBD1	TRBV6-2/TRBV6-3	TRBJ2-3	CASRDRRGQGWGDTQYF
TRBD2	TRBV6-1	TRBJ2-7	CASSEGLASEQYF
TRBD2	TRBV7-2	TRBJ2-3	CASSKWTSGISTDTQYF
.	TRBV2	TRBJ1-4	CASSKTSTNEKLFF
.	TRBV11-2	TRBJ2-4	CASSSTLRQLAKNIQYF
TRBD1	TRBV5-1	TRBJ2-7	CASSFTGATYEQYF
TRBD1	TRBV7-6	TRBJ2-2	CASSLAGTGGHGELFF
.	TRBV10-3	TRBJ1-5	CAISENSNQPQHF
TRBD1	TRBV6-1	TRBJ1-2	CASSGQGWAYTF